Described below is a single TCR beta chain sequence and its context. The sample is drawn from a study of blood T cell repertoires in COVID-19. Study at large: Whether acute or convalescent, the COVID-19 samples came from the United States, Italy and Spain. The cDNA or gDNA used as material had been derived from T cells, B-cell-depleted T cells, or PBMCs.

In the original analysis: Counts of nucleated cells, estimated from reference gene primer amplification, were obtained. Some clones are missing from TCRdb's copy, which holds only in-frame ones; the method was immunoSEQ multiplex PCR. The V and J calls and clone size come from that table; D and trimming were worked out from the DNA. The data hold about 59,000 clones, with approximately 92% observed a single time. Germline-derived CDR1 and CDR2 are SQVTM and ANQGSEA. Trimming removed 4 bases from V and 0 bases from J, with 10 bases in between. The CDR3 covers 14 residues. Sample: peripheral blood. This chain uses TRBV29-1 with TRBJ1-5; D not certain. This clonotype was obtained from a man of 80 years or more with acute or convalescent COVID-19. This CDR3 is CSVVEGTSNQPQHF. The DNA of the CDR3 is TGCAGCGTTGTGGAGGGTACTAGCAATCAGCCCCAGCATTTT.